Listed below are T cell receptor beta chains from one sample, sequenced in a study of tumor-infiltrating lymphocytes in localized non-small cell lung cancer. The data were produced by immunoSEQ multiplex PCR, yet TCRdb's version contains in-frame clones alone and is incomplete. The data show 7,000 to 8,500 clones, with 79% seen just once and 10% to 15% held by the top ten. Sequenced: uninvolved lung tissue not adjacent to the tumor. The source is a human donor with non-small cell lung cancer. Each CDR3 is given with its conserved first and last residue. A D gene is named only where the DNA matches it firmly. Clone size is stated in some rows and not others, as once, few, many or a class when expanded.

CDR3,DNA,D,V,size,J
CASSLQAAYGANVLTF,TGTGCCAGCAGCCTTCAAGCGGCATATGGGGCCAACGTCCTGACTTTC,NA,TRBV2,NA,TRBJ2-6
CASSLEAPRYEQYF,TGTGCCAGCAGTTTAGAAGCGCCGCGCTACGAGCAGTACTTC,NA,TRBV28,few,TRBJ2-7
CAWSSMETSGRGPYNEQFF,TGTGCCTGGAGTTCCATGGAGACTAGCGGGAGGGGCCCCTACAATGAGCAGTTCTTC,TRBD2,TRBV30,NA,TRBJ2-1
CSVAGALNNEQFF,TGCAGCGTTGCGGGGGCCCTGAACAATGAGCAGTTCTTC,NA,TRBV29-1,few,TRBJ2-1
CSVRTGTDTGELFF,TGCAGCGTCCGGACAGGGACGGACACCGGGGAGCTGTTTTTT,TRBD1,TRBV29-1,NA,TRBJ2-2
CASSNTGARGYTF,TGTGCCAGTAGTAATACGGGGGCTCGTGGCTACACCTTC,NA,TRBV19,NA,TRBJ1-2
CAWSGQGSEKLFF,TGTGCCTGGAGTGGACAGGGGAGTGAAAAACTGTTTTTT,TRBD1,TRBV30,NA,TRBJ1-4
CASSTIPDMNTEAFF,TGTGCCAGTAGTACGATACCTGACATGAACACTGAAGCTTTCTTT,NA,TRBV19,medium-sized,TRBJ1-1
CASSLAQGEQTEAFF,TGCGCCAGCAGCTTGGCCCAGGGGGAACAGACTGAAGCTTTCTTT,TRBD1,TRBV5-1,NA,TRBJ1-1
CASKNQGELGYGYTF,TGTGCCAGCAAGAACCAGGGAGAGCTCGGCTATGGCTACACCTTC,NA,TRBV28,few,TRBJ1-2
CATALFQAFF,TGTGCCACGGCCCTATTTCAAGCTTTCTTT,NA,TRBV28,once,TRBJ1-1
CASSVAPMDEKLFF,TGTGCCAGCAGCGTAGCTCCCATGGATGAAAAACTGTTTTTT,NA,TRBV9,NA,TRBJ1-4
CASSLEEYGYTF,TGTGCCAGCAGCTTAGAGGAGTATGGCTACACCTTC,NA,TRBV7-9,NA,TRBJ1-2
CASSEGQGFGYTF,TGTGCCAGCAGCGAGGGACAGGGGTTCGGCTACACCTTC,TRBD1,TRBV9,NA,TRBJ1-2
CASSTQTGYYGYTF,TGTGCCAGCAGTACCCAGACAGGGTACTATGGCTACACCTTC,TRBD1,TRBV7-8,NA,TRBJ1-2
CSGGTGGPETQYF,TGCAGCGGGGGGACAGGGGGCCCAGAGACCCAGTACTTC,TRBD1,TRBV29-1,once,TRBJ2-5
CASSLTGLNNQPQHF,TGCGCCAGCAGCTTGACTGGGCTGAACAATCAGCCCCAGCATTTT,NA,TRBV5-1,NA,TRBJ1-5
CATSSRGNRGVGGYTF,TGTGCCACCAGCAGTCGAGGAAACAGGGGGGTGGGTGGCTACACCTTC,TRBD1,TRBV15,few,TRBJ1-2
CASTRDRGRGGYTF,TGTGCCAGTACCCGGGACAGGGGGCGCGGTGGCTACACCTTC,TRBD1,TRBV19,NA,TRBJ1-2
CASSLIALGDTEAFF,TGTGCCAGCAGCTTAATCGCACTCGGGGACACTGAAGCTTTCTTT,NA,TRBV7-3,large,TRBJ1-1
CASSLGTGSYTGELFF,TGTGCCAGCAGCTTAGGGACAGGGTCGTACACCGGGGAGCTGTTTTTT,TRBD1,TRBV7-8,NA,TRBJ2-2
CSVGGGGKTQYF,TGCAGCGTTGGAGGGGGCGGGAAGACCCAGTACTTC,NA,TRBV29-1,NA,TRBJ2-5
CASRQWADSSYNEQFF,TGCGCCAGCAGGCAGTGGGCAGACAGCTCCTACAATGAGCAGTTCTTC,NA,TRBV10-2,NA,TRBJ2-1
CASSFPQGGELFF,TGTGCCAGCAGCTTCCCACAAGGCGGGGAGCTGTTTTTT,NA,TRBV5-4,NA,TRBJ2-2
CASSPARGEYTF,TGTGCCAGCAGCCCCGCGAGGGGGGAGTACACCTTC,NA,TRBV5-4,NA,TRBJ1-2
CSVELGTLVSYEQYF,TGCAGCGTTGAACTCGGGACACTCGTCTCCTACGAGCAGTACTTC,NA,TRBV29-1,NA,TRBJ2-7
CASKGENSPLHF,TGCGCCAGCAAGGGGGAGAATTCACCCCTCCACTTT,NA,TRBV10-1,NA,TRBJ1-6
CASSFMDSYGEAFF,TGTGCCAGCAGTTTCATGGACAGTTATGGGGAAGCTTTCTTT,NA,TRBV28,NA,TRBJ1-1
CASSQTGSYTEAFF,TGCGCCAGCAGCCAGACGGGGAGTTACACTGAAGCTTTCTTT,NA,TRBV10-2,few,TRBJ1-1
CASSLPESYGYTF,TGTGCCAGCAGTTTACCGGAATCCTATGGCTACACCTTC,NA,TRBV28,NA,TRBJ1-2
CAWSAGGDTQYF,TGTGCCTGGAGTGCGGGAGGAGATACGCAGTATTTT,TRBD2,TRBV30,NA,TRBJ2-3
CASSLGVFQETQYF,TGTGCCAGCAGCCTAGGGGTTTTCCAAGAGACCCAGTACTTC,NA,TRBV7-2,NA,TRBJ2-5
CTSSQDHATSVEQYF,TGCACCAGCAGCCAAGATCATGCAACTAGCGTCGAGCAGTACTTC,NA,TRBV1,NA,TRBJ2-7
CASSLGQTTHGDEQYF,TGTGCCAGCAGTTTGGGACAGACGACCCACGGGGACGAGCAGTACTTC,TRBD1,TRBV6-5,NA,TRBJ2-7
CSVEGGRENTDTQYF,TGCAGCGTTGAAGGGGGGCGGGAGAACACAGATACGCAGTATTTT,NA,TRBV29-1,NA,TRBJ2-3
CAWTGAGPNEQFF,TGTGCCTGGACGGGGGCAGGGCCCAATGAGCAGTTCTTC,NA,TRBV30,NA,TRBJ2-1
CASSSPGQGYTGELFF,TGTGCCAGCAGCTCCCCGGGACAGGGATACACCGGGGAGCTGTTTTTT,TRBD1,TRBV7-9,NA,TRBJ2-2
CAWSPRGGMGDTQYF,TGTGCCTGGAGTCCTAGGGGGGGGATGGGAGATACGCAGTATTTT,NA,TRBV30,NA,TRBJ2-3
CASSFHGAGNTEAFF,TGTGCCAGCAGTTTCCACGGGGCCGGGAACACTGAAGCTTTCTTT,NA,TRBV28,NA,TRBJ1-1
CAWSRAANSPLHF,TGTGCCTGGAGTAGAGCAGCAAATTCACCCCTCCACTTT,NA,TRBV30,large,TRBJ1-6
CASSGVSPQLFNEQFF,TGTGCCAGCAGTGGAGTCTCCCCGCAGTTATTCAATGAGCAGTTCTTC,NA,TRBV28,NA,TRBJ2-1
CASRDSGRYPNSPLHF,TGTGCCAGCAGAGATTCTGGACGGTACCCCAATTCACCCCTCCACTTT,NA,TRBV28,once,TRBJ1-6